Presented here are 18 T cell receptor beta chains from one specimen sequenced in a study of shared clonotypes between healthy human individuals. TCRdb keeps only in-frame clones here, not all; method: immunoSEQ multiplex PCR. The table records some 2,400,000 clones, around 95% of them present only once. The sequenced material came from naive CD4+ T cells sorted from blood. Subset specified: CD45RA+ positively selected. The origin of the receptors is a man younger than 30 in good health.

This clone has more than one count but fewer than ten. This same CDR3 is encoded by further DNA sequences in the sample. V is TRBV7-2 and J is TRBJ2-5; no reliable D call. V lost 5 bases and J 0 bases, leaving 4 bases between the germline ends. The CDR3 loop spans 12 amino acids. Germline V gene sequence: CDR1 SGHTA, CDR2 FQGNSA. The CDR3 is CASSPYQETQYF. The CDR3 nucleotides are TGTGCCAGCAGCCCGTACCAAGAGACCCAGTACTTC. The full variable domain, its missing parts supplied by reference TRBV7-2 and TRBJ2-5, is GAGVSQSPSNKVTEKGKDVELRCDPISGHTALYWYRQSLGQGLEFLIYFQGNSAPDKSGLPSDRFSAERTGGSVSTLTIQRTQQEDSAVYLCASSPYQETQYFGPGTRLLVL.

This chain connects TRBV4-1 to TRBJ2-5; D unclear. The germline V and J ends were trimmed by 1 base and 4 bases, with 7 bases remaining between them. Germline V gene sequence: CDR1 MGHRA, CDR2 YSYEKL. The CDR3 is made up of 13 amino acids. The CDR3 region is CASSQVQTETQYF. The CDR3 nucleotides are TGCGCCAGCAGCCAAGTCCAAACAGAGACCCAGTACTTC.

The rearrangement links TRBV19 to TRBJ2-1, with D tentatively TRBD1 or TRBD2 (5 bases each). The CDR3 loop spans 15 amino acids. The V end was cut by 4 bases, the J end by 1 base, with 11 bases between. Germline assignment: CDR1 LNHDA and CDR2 SQIVND (reference sequence). The CDR3 DNA reads as TGTGCCAGTAGTAGGGACGTTCTTTCCTACAATGAGCAGTTCTTC. Translated: CASSRDVLSYNEQFF.

The sample holds one count of this clone. The genes are TRBV18 and TRBJ2-1; TRBD1 or TRBD2 may be the D gene (5 bases each). Trimming removed 1 base at V and 6 bases at J, with 19 bases between. Germline V gene data show CDR1 as KGHSH and CDR2 as LQKENI. This CDR3 region has 17 residues. The DNA of the CDR3 is TGTGCCAGCTCACCACGTTTGGGGGACCCAGGCCCCAATGAGCAGTTCTTC. Translating gives CASSPRLGDPGPNEQFF.

J is TRBJ2-7 and V is TRBV15; a weak D match, TRBD1 (5 bases). Germline V gene sequence: CDR1 LNHNV, CDR2 YYDKDF (reference sequence). Trimming pared 1 base from V and 7 bases from J, leaving 14 bases between. This CDR3 region has 14 residues. DNA of the CDR3: TGTGCCACCAGCAGAGGACAGCCCCCGGGTGAGCAGTACTTC. As protein: CATSRGQPPGEQYF.

The V call is TRBV4-3, the J call TRBJ2-7, with TRBD2 matching 9 bases. Germline lookup yields CDR1 LGHNA and CDR2 YSLEER. V lost 2 bases, J lost 3 bases, and 5 bases stayed unmatched. This CDR3 is 15 amino acids long. CDR3 in amino acids: CASSQILAGGYEQYF. The CDR3, as DNA: TGCGCCAGCAGCCAAATACTAGCGGGCGGCTACGAGCAGTACTTC.

This sequence joins TRBV10-3 and TRBJ2-1; D is ambiguous. The V gene lost 10 bases and the J gene lost 4 bases, with 17 bases spanning the gap. The CDR3 spans 14 residues. Germline CDR1 and CDR2: ENHRY and SYGVKD. Here the CDR3 reads CATGPRLTYNEQFF. The CDR3 DNA reads TGTGCCACCGGGCCCCGACTTACTTACAATGAGCAGTTCTTC.

This clone was detected once. The chain is built from TRBV21-1 and TRBJ2-7; TRBD2, the table's D call, was not compared with the DNA. TRBV21-1 is a recognized pseudogene. The CDR3 length is 19 residues. CDR3 sequence reads: CASSKGYGVARLATYEQYF. CDR3 in DNA: TGTGCCAGCAGCAAAGGGTACGGGGTCGCGCGGCTAGCGACCTACGAGCAGTACTTC.

The V gene is TRBV20-1, the J gene TRBJ1-1; D is unclear. From germline, CDR1 is DFQATT and CDR2 SNEGSKA (reference sequence). Trimming cost V 4 bases and J 4 bases, with 7 bases left between them. CDR3 length: 11 amino acids. The CDR3 coding sequence is TGCAGTGCTACCTCCTTCACTGAAGCTTTCTTT. This encodes CSATSFTEAFF.

The rearrangement joins TRBV4-3 to TRBJ2-7, with 9 bases aligning to TRBD2. Trimming took 0 bases from V and 2 from J; bases not matched to a gene: 5. The CDR3 spans 16 residues. Germline CDR1 reads LGHNA; CDR2 reads YSLEER. CDR3 in DNA: TGCGCCAGCAGCCAAGAAGCCAGCGGGAGGACCTACGAGCAGTACTTC. Protein product: CASSQEASGRTYEQYF.

Note on this clone: Other DNA sequences in the same sample also yield this CDR3. The chain couples TRBV9 to TRBJ1-5; perhaps TRBD1 as D (5 bases). Germline V gene data show CDR1 as SGDLS and CDR2 as YYNGEE. The CDR3 runs 14 residues. V was pared by 0 bases and J by 2 bases, with 6 bases between. The chain's CDR3 is CASSVGGGNQPQHF. The CDR3 DNA reads TGTGCCAGCAGCGTAGGGGGCGGCAATCAGCCCCAGCATTTT.

Comment on this clone: This CDR3 is also generated by other DNA sequences in the sample. J is TRBJ2-5 and V is TRBV30; the D gene is possibly TRBD1 (5 bases). CDR3 size: 13 residues. Looked up from germline, CDR1 is GTSNPN and CDR2 is SVGIG (reference sequence). Trimming removed 1 base from V and 2 bases from J, with 8 bases in between. The CDR3 DNA reads TGTGCCTGGAGTGGACAGATTCAAGAGACCCAGTACTTC. It codes for CAWSGQIQETQYF.

V gene TRBV6-5 combines with J gene TRBJ1-1; 7 bases align to TRBD1. Per the germline V gene, CDR1 is MNHEY and CDR2 is SVGAGI. The CDR3 consists of 15 residues. V was clipped by 4 bases and J by 1 base; unmatched bases: 6. CDR3 bases: TGTGCCAGCAGTTCGACAGGGAATGAGAACACTGAAGCTTTCTTT. Its translation is CASSSTGNENTEAFF.

The chain couples TRBV7-9 to TRBJ1-2, with TRBD1 identical over 9 bases. Germline trimming cut 7 bases from V and 5 bases from J; bases unmatched to any gene: 8. CDR3 size: 14 residues. CDR1 and CDR2 from the germline V gene are SEHNR and FQNEAQ (reference sequence). The chain's CDR3 is CASTPGTGTYGYTF. The CDR3 DNA sequence: TGTGCCAGCACCCCCGGGACAGGGACATATGGCTACACCTTC.

This clone was detected only once. The chain uses TRBV7-8 and TRBJ1-3, with 8 nucleotides matching TRBD1. This CDR3 contains 15 residues. V gave up 3 bases and J gave up 4 bases; unmatched junction bases: 5. CDR1 SGHVS and CDR2 FQNEAQ come from the germline V gene. CDR3: CASSFGRGQGNTIYF. In DNA form, the CDR3 reads TGTGCCAGCAGCTTCGGCAGGGGGCAAGGAAACACCATATATTTT.

This rearrangement joins TRBV28 to TRBJ1-2; 9 positions agree with TRBD1. Unmatched junction bases numbered 13, after V lost 6 bases and J lost 8 bases. CDR1 is MDHEN and CDR2 is SYDVKM in the germline V gene. The CDR3 extends over 15 amino acids. CDR3 protein: CASRIRDRVAEGYTF. In DNA form, the CDR3 reads TGTGCCAGCAGAATAAGGGACAGGGTAGCGGAAGGCTACACCTTC.

This clone was observed once. The V gene is TRBV2, the J gene TRBJ2-3; D not resolved. The CDR3 is made up of 12 amino acids. Germline V lookup: CDR1 SNHLY, CDR2 FYNNEI. V lost 5 bases, J lost 4 bases, and 7 bases lay in between. CDR3 region: CASSIGPDTQYF. CDR3 sequence (DNA): TGTGCCAGCAGTATTGGTCCAGATACGCAGTATTTT.

The V gene is TRBV19, the J gene TRBJ1-6, with a tentative D call TRBD1 (5 bases). From germline, CDR1 is LNHDA and CDR2 SQIVND (reference sequence). The V gene lost 7 bases and the J gene lost 3 bases, with 16 bases spanning the gap. This CDR3 region has 16 residues. CDR3 region: CASTGRDRLYNSPLHF. The CDR3 DNA reads TGTGCCAGTACCGGACGGGACCGCCTCTATAATTCACCCCTCCACTTT.